The source of this T cell receptor beta chain is a study of identical twins. Healthy Caucasians provided all donations. TCRdb called the 5' RACE reads again in MiXCR, with one record for every CDR3 protein. The sample records 450,000 or so distinct CDR3 sequences, 12% to 15% being singletons. Study-wide points: Alpha sequences that were out-of-frame and twin-shared showed an excess of low generation probability. Reduced insertions were recorded for abundant cord blood beta clonotypes, with no such pattern in memory repertoires.

This clonotype was seen many times. Its antigen is not known. This CDR3 has 17 amino acids. Germline values: CDR1 LNHNV, CDR2 YYDKDF (reference sequence). The ends were cut back, 1 base at V and 0 bases at J, with 13 bases in the middle. The same data also contributed to another study, on yellow fever vaccine responses in identical twins.

The sample comprised CD4+ T cells sorted from blood. This clonotype originated in a woman aged 18-29 years in good health. V is TRBV15 and J is TRBJ2-1, with D possibly TRBD1 on 6 matching bases. The CDR3 loop is CATSRGAGTSSYNEQFF. In nucleotides, the CDR3 is TGTGCCACCAGCAGAGGGGCAGGGACAAGCTCCTACAATGAGCAGTTCTTC.